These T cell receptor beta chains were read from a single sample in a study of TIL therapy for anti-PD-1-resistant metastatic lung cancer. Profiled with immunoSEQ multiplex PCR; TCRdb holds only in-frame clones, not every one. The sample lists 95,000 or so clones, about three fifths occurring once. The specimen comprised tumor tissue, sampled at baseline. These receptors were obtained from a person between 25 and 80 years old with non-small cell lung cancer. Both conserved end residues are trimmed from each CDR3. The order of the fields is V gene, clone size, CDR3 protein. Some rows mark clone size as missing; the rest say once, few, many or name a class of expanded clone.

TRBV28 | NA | ASRWGPGGYT
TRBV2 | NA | ASSERGGAYEQF
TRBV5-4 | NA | ASSLGEETQY
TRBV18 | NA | ASSPPAQLNRKAGAETQY
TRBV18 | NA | ASSPGRLAGWETQY
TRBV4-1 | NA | ASSLGTGIETQY
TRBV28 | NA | ASLARETQY
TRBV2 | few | ASIRDRTNQPQH
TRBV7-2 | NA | ASSLGTSGSYEQY
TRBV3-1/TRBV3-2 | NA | ASSHPYLAGSNEQF
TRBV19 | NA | ASSISGGGTYNEQF
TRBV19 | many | ASSTQGAPDEKLF
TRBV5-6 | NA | ASSSLRDRVWLGNQPQH
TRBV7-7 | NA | ASSSSSGGELF
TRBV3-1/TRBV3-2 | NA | ASSLNTGELF
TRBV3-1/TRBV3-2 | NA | ASSPKGDRPEQY
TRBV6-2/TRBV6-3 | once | ASSLGADLSGANVLT
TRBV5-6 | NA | ASSTYGEGGQTQY
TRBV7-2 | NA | ASSLGGARGANEQF
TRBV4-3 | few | ASSRSVNTLGETQY
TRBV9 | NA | ASSVTGDLSGNTIY
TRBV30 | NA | AWRDSSGEKLF
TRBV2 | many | ASADRGVAYEQY
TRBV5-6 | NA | ASSLAGADTQY
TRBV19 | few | ASGTSGRSLYEQY
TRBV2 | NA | ASMRGDVSYEQY
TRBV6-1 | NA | ASSERLAGGDTGELF
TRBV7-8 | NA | ASSPTPSKNIQY
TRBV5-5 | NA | ASSRPEGGQGTGELF
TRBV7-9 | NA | ASSLADTQY
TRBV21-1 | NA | ASTDQGSMRSYNEQF
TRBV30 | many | AWSAQGNYGYT
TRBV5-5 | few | ASSLLGKDSAF
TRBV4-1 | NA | ASSQIERQGSYEQY
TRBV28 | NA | ASSVPGQGYEQY
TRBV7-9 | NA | ASSFGLKKDNEQF
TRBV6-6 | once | ASSGMTGVQPQH